This TCR beta chain emerged from a study of blood T cell repertoires in COVID-19 (TCRdb year 2020). With regard to the full study: Samples covering the acute and convalescent phases of COVID-19 were provided by collaborators in the United States, Italy and Spain. The prospective study material was composed of cDNA or gDNA derived from T cells, B-cell-depleted T cells, or PBMCs. Deeply sampled blood TCRbeta repertoires from subjects exposed to, actively infected with, or recovered from COVID-19 were included in the dataset. The repertoires were released in a freely available public database meant as a resource for research on the immune response to SARS-CoV-2. The samples were drawn from two sources: the first 160 participants of the ongoing ImmuneRACE study, and 1,200 or so subjects contributed by 6 global collaborators. Sample metadata almost always included a de-identified subject ID, COVID-19 status, age in years and sex. Where available, HLA class I and class II types were obtained from metadata supplied by the sample provider rather than from assay-based typing. The full study reports these points: How much clinical and demographic metadata was included differed by source and by participant, and the metadata was provided uncurated.

TCRbeta CDR3 regions were amplified from genomic DNA by means of the immunoSEQ Assay, a bias-controlled multiplex PCR. The original methods were these. Nucleated cell counts per sample were estimated from amplification of reference gene primers within the assay. To quantify the absolute abundance of each unique TCRbeta CDR3 rearrangement, sequence reads were collapsed and filtered. Productive Simpson clonality was computed per sample as the square root of Simpson's diversity index over productive rearrangements. TCRdb provides this immuneACCESS table in a form limited to in-frame rearrangements. Some clones are lacking; in checked studies, under half of them reflect an unresolved V gene, and why the rest are absent is not known. V, J and clone size derive from that table, while D and trimming were established from the DNA sequence. Here the sample has 70,000 or so clones; 82% occur a single time. The ten biggest clones cover 8.5% to 10% of the sample.

As regards this clone: The target of this receptor is not known. There are no base qualities to consult, and no much larger clone falls within one base.

Whole blood was collected in K2EDTA tubes by collaborating institutions according to the institutions' own protocols. For TCRbeta analysis, collaborator samples were shipped as frozen whole blood, as isolated PBMCs, or as DNA extracted from either sample type. The sequenced sample consisted of peripheral blood. The TCR sequence derives from a woman of 80 years or more with acute or convalescent COVID-19.

The CDR3 reads CASSQDGRDHGYTF. The nucleotides read TGTGCCAGCAGCCAAGATGGGAGGGATCATGGCTACACCTTC. The rearrangement joined TRBV3-1 (or the pseudogene TRBV3-2) to TRBJ1-2, with the D gene call left open. At the junction V is shortened by 0 bases and J by 6 bases, with 11 bases in between. CDR1 LGHDT and CDR2 YNNKEL are derived from the germline V gene (reference sequence). The CDR3 measures 14 amino acids from cysteine to phenylalanine. Only the CDR3 DNA stays, 42 bases, in frame from base 1.